This T cell receptor (beta chain) comes out of a study of blood T cells in healthy people across ages. A second roughly 6 to 11 cycle PCR used barcoded and J-beta primers. TCRdb recomputed calls from the 5' RACE reads with MiXCR, one row per CDR3 protein. The sample holds about 2 million distinct CDR3 sequences; 49% are singletons and the top ten take around 2.1%. Trimming cost V 8 bases and J 4 bases, with 17 bases left between them. CDR1 is WSHSY, CDR2 SAAADI, per germline. CDR3 size: 14 residues. The source of this sequence is a woman aged 40 to 49 in good health. The V call is TRBV10-2, the J call TRBJ1-2; tentative D call: TRBD1 (6 bases). The sample consisted of blood. As DNA, the CDR3 is TGCGCCAGCTATCAGGGTCAGGGGCCCTATGGCTACACCTTC. This encodes CASYQGQGPYGYTF.